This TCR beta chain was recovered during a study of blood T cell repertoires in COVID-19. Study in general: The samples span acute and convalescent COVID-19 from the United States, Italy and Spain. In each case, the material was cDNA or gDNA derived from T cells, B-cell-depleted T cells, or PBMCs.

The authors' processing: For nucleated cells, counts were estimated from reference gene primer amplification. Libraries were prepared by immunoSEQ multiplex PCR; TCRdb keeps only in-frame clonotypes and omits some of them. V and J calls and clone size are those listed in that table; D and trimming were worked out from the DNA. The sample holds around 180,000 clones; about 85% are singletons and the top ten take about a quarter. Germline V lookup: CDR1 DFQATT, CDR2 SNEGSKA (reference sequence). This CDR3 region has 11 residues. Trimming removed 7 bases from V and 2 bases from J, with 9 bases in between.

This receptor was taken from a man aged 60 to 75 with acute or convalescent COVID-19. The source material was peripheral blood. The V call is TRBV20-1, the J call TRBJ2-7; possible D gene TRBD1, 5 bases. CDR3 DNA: TGCAGTGTTAGGGGCCCCTACGAGCAGTACTTC. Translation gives CSVRGPYEQYF.